The clone carrying this TCR beta chain has a single count. The antigen is undetermined. These data come from a study of T cell responses to AZD1222 COVID-19 vaccine. Whole-study findings and limits: The study found vaccine-associated CD4 TCRs spanning spike, dominant at 160-218 and 743-854. All repertoire sampling was performed exclusively after the peak T cell response. Vaccination with two AZD1222 doses was followed by a rise in Spike-specific TCR breadth and depth. There were mostly white British donors and more females than males, and clonal diversity was possibly underestimated.

The data were produced by immunoSEQ multiplex PCR, yet TCRdb's version contains in-frame clones alone and is incomplete. The sample has tens of thousands of clones, almost 90% seen once. The germline CDR1 and CDR2 sequences are SGHDT and YYEEEE. This CDR3 has 18 residues. V was shortened by 0 bases and J by 3 bases, with 21 bases between the two germline ends. This material consisted of peripheral blood, taken on day 0 of MenACWY control vaccination. The chain recombines TRBV5-6 with TRBJ1-1; tentatively, D is TRBD1 (5 bases). This clonotype was obtained from an adult in good health. Here the CDR3 reads CASSLVPGGERRDTEAFF. The CDR3 coding sequence is TGTGCCAGCAGCTTGGTTCCAGGAGGGGAACGTAGAGACACTGAAGCTTTCTTT.